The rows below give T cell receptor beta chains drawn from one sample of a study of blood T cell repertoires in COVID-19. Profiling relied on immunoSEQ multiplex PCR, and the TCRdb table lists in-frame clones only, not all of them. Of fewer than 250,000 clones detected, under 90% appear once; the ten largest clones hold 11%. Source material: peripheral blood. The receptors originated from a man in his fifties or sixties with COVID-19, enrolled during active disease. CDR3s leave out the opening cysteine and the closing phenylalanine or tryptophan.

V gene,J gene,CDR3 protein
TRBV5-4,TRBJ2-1,ASKTGSSYNEQF
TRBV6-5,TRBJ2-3,ASKGGGPPDTQY
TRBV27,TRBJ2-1,ASSWRLAGDYNEQF
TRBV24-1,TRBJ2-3,ATSDPDSFTQY
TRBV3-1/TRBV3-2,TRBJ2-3,ASSQSGSWTDTQY
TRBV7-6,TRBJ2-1,ASSYGGLPNNEQF
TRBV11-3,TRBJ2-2,ASSPGQGMATNTGELF
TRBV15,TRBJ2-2,ATSKGDTGELF
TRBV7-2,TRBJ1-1,ASSPYRGLNTEAF
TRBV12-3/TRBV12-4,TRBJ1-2,ASSFGEQGYT
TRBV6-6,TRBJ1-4,ASSYPGGFGEKLF
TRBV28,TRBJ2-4,ASRTSGQGGKNIQY
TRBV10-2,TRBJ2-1,ACGQVSYNEQF
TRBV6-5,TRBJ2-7,ASTMTDKSSYEQY
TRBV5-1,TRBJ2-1,ASSLDGSPHNEQF
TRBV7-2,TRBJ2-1,ASSLTFGGGNEQF
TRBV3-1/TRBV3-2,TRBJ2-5,ASSQGRETQY
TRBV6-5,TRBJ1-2,ASSRTGWANYGYT
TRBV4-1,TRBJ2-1,ASSQDQAGGLGEQF
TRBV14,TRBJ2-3,ASSQDPGTSGRRTDTQY
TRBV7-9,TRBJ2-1,ASSKDSTYNEQF
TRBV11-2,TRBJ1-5,ASSPGTANQPQH
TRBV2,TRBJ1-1,ASKRDNSDTEAF
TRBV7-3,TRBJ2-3,ASSLTYGTDTQY
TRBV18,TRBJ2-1,ASSPPIGRENEQF
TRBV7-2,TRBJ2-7,ASSQGPPRSGEQY
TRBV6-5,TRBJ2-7,ASTKLASGSYEQY
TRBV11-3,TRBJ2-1,ASSPRGNSYNEQF
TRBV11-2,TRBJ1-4,ASSTTGTRSEKLF
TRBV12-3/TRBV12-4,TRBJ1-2,ASSLEEGQGYT
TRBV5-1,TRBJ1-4,ASKPGTGKEKLF
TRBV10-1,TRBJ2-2,ASSVANTGELF
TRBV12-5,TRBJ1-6,ASGFGTGFNSPLH
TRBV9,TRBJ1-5,ASSVQGDQPQH
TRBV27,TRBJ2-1,ASSLIAGAYNEQF
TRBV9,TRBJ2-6,ASSGSGVSSGANVLT
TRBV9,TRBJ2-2,ASSDPPGLVGGELF
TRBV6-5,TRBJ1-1,ASSSDRMNTEAF
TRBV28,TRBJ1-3,ASSPDRGVSGNTIY
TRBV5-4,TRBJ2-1,ASSSGQKPYNEQF
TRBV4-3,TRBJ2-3,ASSQQYGTDTQY
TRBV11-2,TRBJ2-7,ASSLGPDTSYEQY
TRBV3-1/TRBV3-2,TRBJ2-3,ASSTSGTDTQY
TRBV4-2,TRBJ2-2,ASSQTTGQGTGELF
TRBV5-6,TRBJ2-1,ASSFGNDRGYNEQF
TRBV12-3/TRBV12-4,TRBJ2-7,ASRPGQVLEQY
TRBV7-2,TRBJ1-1,ASSLGHRREAF
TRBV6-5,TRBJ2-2,ASSRTSTNTGELF
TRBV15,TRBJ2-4,ATSVPGTDKNIQY
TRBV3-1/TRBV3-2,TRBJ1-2,ASSQGSQRTDGYT
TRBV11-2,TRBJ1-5,ASSLDLGAPQH
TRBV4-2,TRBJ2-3,ASSQETSGGSTDTQY
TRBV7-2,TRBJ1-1,ASSPWDSYDAF
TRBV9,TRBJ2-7,ASSSEWKAGGPIEQY
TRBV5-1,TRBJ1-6,ASSLAPSGGNNSPLH